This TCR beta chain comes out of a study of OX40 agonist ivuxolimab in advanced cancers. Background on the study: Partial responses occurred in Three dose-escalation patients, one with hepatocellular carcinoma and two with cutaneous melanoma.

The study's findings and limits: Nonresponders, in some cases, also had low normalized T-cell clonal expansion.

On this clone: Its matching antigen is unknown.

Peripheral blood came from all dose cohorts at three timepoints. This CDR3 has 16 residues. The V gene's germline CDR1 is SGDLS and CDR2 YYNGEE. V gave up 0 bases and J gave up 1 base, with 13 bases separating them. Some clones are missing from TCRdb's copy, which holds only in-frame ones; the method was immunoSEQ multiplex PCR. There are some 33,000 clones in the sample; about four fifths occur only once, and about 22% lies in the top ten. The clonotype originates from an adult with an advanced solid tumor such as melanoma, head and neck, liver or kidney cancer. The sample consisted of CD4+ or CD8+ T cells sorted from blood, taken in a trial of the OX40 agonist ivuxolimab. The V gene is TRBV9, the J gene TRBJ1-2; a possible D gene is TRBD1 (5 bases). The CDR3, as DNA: TGTGCCAGCAGCGTAGGTGAGGGGATCCTTAACTATGGCTACACCTTC. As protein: CASSVGEGILNYGYTF.